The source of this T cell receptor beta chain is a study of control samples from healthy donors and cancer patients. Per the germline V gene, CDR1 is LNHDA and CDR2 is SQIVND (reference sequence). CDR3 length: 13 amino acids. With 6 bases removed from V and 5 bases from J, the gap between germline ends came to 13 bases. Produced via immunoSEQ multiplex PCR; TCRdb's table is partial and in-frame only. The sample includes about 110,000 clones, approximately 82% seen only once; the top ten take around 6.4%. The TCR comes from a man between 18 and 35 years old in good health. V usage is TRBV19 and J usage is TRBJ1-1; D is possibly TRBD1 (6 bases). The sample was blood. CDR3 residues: CASSRQGQTEAFF. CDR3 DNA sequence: TGTGCCAGTAGCCGCCAAGGACAGACTGAAGCTTTCTTT.